The clone carrying this T cell receptor (beta chain) was found many times. Its antigen is currently unknown. TCRdb analysed the 5' RACE reads with MiXCR anew, one entry per CDR3 protein. The sample contains about 700,000 distinct CDR3 sequences, 6.1% of which appear only once. The data originate from a study of identical twins. With 3 bases clipped from V and 6 bases from J, the junction kept 8 bases outside the gene matches. The CDR3 is made up of 16 amino acids. Notes on the study in general: Monozygotic twins shared more out-of-frame TCR alpha than recombination models predicted. Twins' surplus sharing was weaker for beta out-of-frame sequences. It was possible that invariant MAIT and iNKT cells partly confounded the zero-insertion analyses. For out-of-frame alpha sequences shared by twins, low generation probability was in excess.

The chain links TRBV12-3 or TRBV12-4 to TRBJ2-3; 11 positions match TRBD2. The sequenced material came from naive T cells sorted from blood. This TCR came from a man aged 18 to 30 in good health. In DNA, the CDR3 is TGTGCCAGCAGTTTCCCAGTAATAGCGGGAGGGGATACGCAGTATTTT. Its translation is CASSFPVIAGGDTQYF.